These 28 T cell receptor beta chains were all obtained from the same sample, sequenced in a study of cytomegalovirus exposure and HLA in healthy donors. This PCR relied on a set of 60 Vbeta primers and 13 Jbeta primers. TCRdb keeps only in-frame clones here, not all; method: immunoSEQ multiplex PCR. This table holds approximately 170,000 clones, around 68% found once. Sequenced: PBMCs. The receptor set was obtained from a man aged 45-65 years in good health and CMV-seronegative.

The chain combines TRBV6-5 with TRBJ2-5; TRBD2 matches at 9 bases. Germline values: CDR1 MNHEY, CDR2 SVGAGI. V lost 7 bases to trimming and J lost 4 bases; unmatched junction nucleotides: 7. CDR3 length equals 14 residues. In nucleotides, the CDR3 is TGTGCCAGCACCTTAGCGGGGGCAGGAGAGACCCAGTACTTC. Its protein is CASTLAGAGETQYF.

The rearrangement uses TRBV7-9 and TRBJ2-3; TRBD2 aligns across 9 bases. Per the germline V gene, CDR1 is SEHNR and CDR2 is FQNEAQ (reference sequence). The V and J ends lost 7 bases and 0 bases, in that order; junction bases with no gene match: 14. The CDR3 extends over 18 amino acids. CDR3: CASNQGVAGDSSTDTQYF. The CDR3 nucleotides are TGTGCCAGCAACCAGGGGGTAGCGGGGGATTCTAGCACAGATACGCAGTATTTT.

The chain uses TRBV2 and TRBJ1-2; 7 bases align to TRBD1. V lost 9 bases, J lost 8 bases, and 6 bases stayed unmatched. The CDR3 has 11 residues. Germline lookup yields CDR1 SNHLY and CDR2 FYNNEI. The CDR3 sequence is CASRQGSGYTF. DNA for the CDR3: TGTGCCAGTCGACAGGGTAGCGGCTACACCTTC. Together with reference TRBV2 and TRBJ1-2, the CDR3 gives the full variable domain: EPEVTQTPSHQVTQMGQEVILRCVPISNHLYFYWYRQILGQKVEFLVSFYNNEISEKSEIFDDQFSVERPDGSNFTLKIRSTKLEDSAMYFCASRQGSGYTFGSGTRLTVV.

The gene calls are TRBV18 and TRBJ1-3; D is uncertain. The V and J ends lost 3 bases and 4 bases respectively, with 4 bases between them. The CDR3 covers 12 residues. The germline gives CDR1 KGHSH, CDR2 LQKENI. The CDR3 protein is CASSPRGNTIYF. DNA for the CDR3: TGTGCCAGCTCACCTCGGGGAAACACCATATATTTT.

The CDR3 bases are TGTGCCAGCAGTTACACTAGCGGGGGCTCCTACGAGCAGTACTTC. This sequence encodes CASSYTSGGSYEQYF. The J gene is TRBJ2-7, the V gene TRBV6-5, with 11 nucleotides matching TRBD2. This CDR3 has 15 residues. J was trimmed by 0 bases and V by 2 bases; bases with no gene match: 0. Per the germline V gene, CDR1 is MNHEY and CDR2 is SVGAGI.

The gene calls are TRBV5-4 and TRBJ2-7; D not certain. V gave up 1 base and J gave up 0 bases, with 8 bases separating them. In germline, CDR1 is SGHNT, CDR2 YYREEE (reference sequence). The CDR3 length is 14 residues. DNA for the CDR3: TGTGCCAGCAGCTTGACGACATCCTCCTACGAGCAGTACTTC. This codes for CASSLTTSSYEQYF.

The V call is TRBV27, the J call TRBJ2-1; 11 positions agree with TRBD1. CDR3 length equals 15 residues. From germline, CDR1 is MNHEY and CDR2 SMNVEV (reference sequence). V shed 5 bases and J 7 bases; nucleotides not matched to a gene: 7. CDR3 sequence: CASSLTGQGGNEQFF. The DNA of the CDR3 is TGTGCCAGCAGTCTCACGGGACAGGGGGGTAATGAGCAGTTCTTC.

The chain joins TRBV19 to TRBJ2-7; perhaps TRBD1 as D (6 bases). V was pared by 3 bases and J by 7 bases, with 10 bases between. Germline-derived CDR1 and CDR2 are LNHDA and SQIVND (reference sequence). The CDR3 covers 12 residues. CDR3 in amino acids: CASSMAQGEQYF. The CDR3 DNA reads TGTGCCAGTAGTATGGCGCAGGGGGAGCAGTACTTC. The full variable domain, its missing parts supplied by reference TRBV19 and TRBJ2-7, is DGGITQSPKYLFRKEGQNVTLSCEQNLNHDAMYWYRQDPGQGLRLIYYSQIVNDFQKGDIAEGYSVSREKKESFPLTVTSAQKNPTAFYLCASSMAQGEQYFGPGTRLTVT.

The rearrangement uses TRBV7-8 and TRBJ1-2, with D hard to call. Looked up from germline, CDR1 is SGHVS and CDR2 is FQNEAQ. This CDR3 spans 12 amino acids. V lost 6 bases and J 4 bases, leaving 9 bases between the germline ends. The CDR3: CASSLASYGYTF. The CDR3 nucleotides read TGTGCCAGCAGTCTAGCATCCTATGGCTACACCTTC.

The genes are TRBV28 and TRBJ1-5; TRBD1 matches 9 bases. Germline CDR1 MDHEN, CDR2 SYDVKM. The CDR3 is made up of 15 amino acids. Trimming removed 6 bases from V and 3 bases from J; junction bases left unmatched: 6. CDR3 region: CASRGQGTYNQPQHF. The DNA for the CDR3 is TGTGCCAGCAGGGGACAGGGAACTTACAATCAGCCCCAGCATTTT.

This clone was recorded a few times. J is TRBJ2-7 and V is TRBV7-2; no clear D gene. Germline loops: CDR1 SGHTA, CDR2 FQGNSA. V lost 5 bases to trimming and J lost 2 bases, with 19 bases between them. The CDR3 loop spans 16 amino acids. CDR3 loop: CASSPEAPSRTYEQYF. For the CDR3, the DNA is TGTGCCAGCAGCCCAGAGGCTCCCAGTCGGACCTACGAGCAGTACTTC.

This chain links TRBV2 with TRBJ1-2; TRBD1 agrees at 7 bases. Germline assignment: CDR1 SNHLY and CDR2 FYNNEI. V was clipped by 3 bases and J by 2 bases; unmatched bases: 3. This CDR3 spans 14 amino acids. The CDR3 spells CASSEGQLNYGYTF. The CDR3 nucleotides are TGTGCCAGCAGTGAGGGACAGTTAAACTATGGCTACACCTTC.

This clone came up a few times. This chain links TRBV6-5 with TRBJ2-5; 7 bases are a match to TRBD2. The CDR3 contains 12 residues. Germline V gives CDR1 MNHEY, CDR2 SVGAGI. With V trimmed by 7 bases and J by 2 bases, 1 base remained unmatched. CDR3 amino acids: CASKRGQETQYF. The CDR3 nucleotides are TGTGCCAGCAAGCGGGGTCAAGAGACCCAGTACTTC.

This clone was seen once. This rearrangement joins TRBV5-1 to TRBJ2-2, with D tentatively TRBD1 (5 bases). CDR3 size: 16 residues. The germline V gene has CDR1 SGHRS and CDR2 YFSETQ. V lost 0 bases to trimming and J lost 0 bases, with 9 bases between them. The CDR3 loop is CASSLDRLSNTGELFF. Here the CDR3 DNA reads TGCGCCAGCAGCTTGGACAGGCTATCGAACACCGGGGAGCTGTTTTTT.

V and J are TRBV6-5 and TRBJ1-2; D perhaps matches TRBD1 (5 bases). V was clipped by 6 bases and J by 6 bases, with 17 bases between them. This CDR3 contains 14 residues. Germline V CDR1 and CDR2: MNHEY, SVGAGI. The CDR3 sequence: CASSPIDRFNGYTF. Written as DNA, the CDR3 is TGTGCCAGCAGCCCCATCGACAGATTCAATGGCTACACCTTC.

This clone showed up just a few times. J is TRBJ1-2 and V is TRBV29-1, with D uncertain. V was clipped by 4 bases and J by 2 bases, with 11 bases between them. Germline V gives CDR1 SQVTM, CDR2 ANQGSEA. The CDR3 contains 13 residues. CDR3 nucleotide sequence: TGCAGCGTTGTCTCGCAGATAAACTATGGCTACACCTTC. It encodes CSVVSQINYGYTF.

This chain joins TRBV9 and TRBJ2-7; 8 bases align to TRBD1. Trimming at V came to 0 bases and at J to 5 bases, leaving 7 bases not matched to a gene. This CDR3 contains 15 residues. CDR1 is SGDLS, CDR2 YYNGEE, per germline. The CDR3 loop reads CASSVGIQGAHEQYF. The CDR3 bases are TGTGCCAGCAGCGTAGGGATCCAGGGGGCCCACGAGCAGTACTTC.

The chain combines TRBV5-1 with TRBJ2-5; 8 bases align to TRBD2. Germline V gene data show CDR1 as SGHRS and CDR2 as YFSETQ. This CDR3 region has 15 residues. V trimming: 4 bases; J trimming: 1 base; junction bases outside the gene matches: 6. CDR3 nucleotide sequence: TGCGCCAGCAGCCAAAGCGCGGGGGGCCAAGAGACCCAGTACTTC. Amino acids: CASSQSAGGQETQYF.

The J gene is TRBJ2-3, the V gene TRBV4-2; 8 bases match TRBD1. This CDR3 spans 17 amino acids. Looked up from germline, CDR1 is LGHNA and CDR2 is YNFKEQ. V gave up 1 base and J gave up 2 bases; unmatched junction bases: 8. Here the CDR3 DNA reads TGTGCCAGCAGCCAAGTTTGGGGACAGGACCCCACAGATACGCAGTATTTT. The encoded protein is CASSQVWGQDPTDTQYF.

This clone has only a few counts. This sequence joins TRBV7-3 and TRBJ1-1; possible D gene TRBD1, 5 bases. CDR1 is SGHTA and CDR2 is FQGTGA in the germline V gene. Between the trimmed V and J ends, which lost 4 bases and 1 base, there was a span of 10 bases. This CDR3 region has 14 residues. For the CDR3, the DNA is TGTGCCAGCAGCTCCCGTGGACAGAACACTGAAGCTTTCTTT. Translating gives CASSSRGQNTEAFF. Drawing the rest from reference TRBV7-3 and TRBJ1-1, the complete variable domain is GAGVSQTPSNKVTEKGKYVELRCDPISGHTALYWYRQSLGQGPEFLIYFQGTGAADDSGLPNDRFFAVRPEGSVSTLKIQRTERGDSAVYLCASSSRGQNTEAFFGQGTRLTVV.

V usage is TRBV5-1 and J usage is TRBJ1-2; tentative D call: TRBD1 (5 bases). The CDR3 length is 14 residues. Trimming shortened V by 5 bases and J by 4 bases, and 15 bases separated the two germline ends. The germline V gene encodes CDR1 SGHRS and CDR2 YFSETQ. The CDR3 bases are TGCGCCAGCAGTGGAGACAGCCTTACCTATGGCTACACCTTC. Translating it yields CASSGDSLTYGYTF.

On this clone itself: Other DNA sequences in the same sample also yield this CDR3. The chain has TRBV9 and TRBJ2-1, with TRBD1 as a possible D gene (6 bases). This CDR3 contains 19 residues. Between the trimmed V and J ends, which lost 2 bases and 6 bases, there was a span of 27 bases. The V gene's germline CDR1 is SGDLS and CDR2 YYNGEE. CDR3 nucleotide sequence: TGTGCCAGCAGCGTTTCGACCAGGGGTTGGGGTACGCGAGGCAATGAGCAGTTCTTC. It encodes CASSVSTRGWGTRGNEQFF.

The table lists this clone with a few counts. V is TRBV2 and J is TRBJ1-4; 9 nucleotides line up with TRBD1. CDR1 is SNHLY and CDR2 is FYNNEI in the germline V gene. The CDR3 runs to 15 residues. V dropped 7 bases and J dropped 4; count of bases not matched to a gene: 7. CDR3 protein: CASTWGQGINEKLFF. The CDR3 nucleotides read TGTGCCAGCACCTGGGGACAGGGAATTAATGAAAAACTGTTTTTT.

The rearrangement uses TRBV5-1 and TRBJ2-5; 11 bases align to TRBD2. Trimming cost V 4 bases and J 0 bases; bases outside gene matches: 14. The CDR3 covers 19 residues. CDR1 and CDR2 from the germline V gene are SGHRS and YFSETQ. The CDR3 loop is CASSPLAGGTPTDQETQYF. Here the CDR3 DNA reads TGCGCCAGCAGCCCTCTAGCGGGGGGCACCCCAACCGACCAAGAGACCCAGTACTTC.

This chain uses TRBV18 with TRBJ1-1, with TRBD1 identical over 7 bases. V shed 3 bases, J shed 2 bases, and the junction held 6 bases outside the gene matches. The CDR3 totals 15 residues. Germline CDR1 reads KGHSH; CDR2 reads LQKENI. In nucleotides, the CDR3 is TGTGCCAGCTCACCGAGGGGGACAGACAACACTGAAGCTTTCTTT. Translating gives CASSPRGTDNTEAFF.

The CDR3 DNA reads TGTGCCAGCAGCATCAGGACAGGGGGGCCCGGGGAGCTGTTTTTT. Amino acid sequence: CASSIRTGGPGELFF. The genes are TRBV5-5 and TRBJ2-2, with TRBD1 identical over 10 bases. V was clipped by 4 bases and J by 6 bases; unmatched bases: 6. The CDR3 runs 15 residues. The germline CDR1 and CDR2 sequences are SGHKS and YYEKEE (reference sequence).

CDR3 amino acids: CASSLARIEAFF. The CDR3 DNA reads as TGTGCCAGCAGCTTAGCGCGGATTGAAGCTTTCTTT. The gene calls are TRBV7-2 and TRBJ1-1; D gene uncertain. The ends were cut back, 0 bases at V and 7 bases at J, with 6 bases in the middle. This CDR3 is built from 12 residues. From germline, CDR1 is SGHTA and CDR2 FQGNSA.

The chain joins TRBV28 to TRBJ1-6; D might be TRBD1 (6 bases). The ends were cut back, 6 bases at V and 5 bases at J, with 23 bases in the middle. Germline CDR1 and CDR2: MDHEN and SYDVKM. The CDR3 contains 18 residues. The CDR3 here is CASSTRRRTASNNSPLHF. CDR3 in DNA: TGTGCCAGCAGCACCCGGCGGCGGACAGCCTCTAATAATTCACCCCTCCACTTT.